In this sample, the clone carrying this T cell receptor beta chain turned up many times. Its antigen is not known. Recently diagnosed hyperthyroidism of less than 2 months' duration affected patients aged 18 to 65. Those patients with uncontrolled infection, other autoimmune disease, pregnancy or lactation were excluded. This specimen belongs to a study of T cells in Graves' hyperthyroidism and ophthalmopathy. Study-wide findings and caveats: A model of 13 V-J pairs discriminated ophthalmopathy from stable hyperthyroidism. Most thyroid clonotypes with frequency above 0.001 were detected in blood.

The CDR3 has 12 amino acids. Germline V CDR1 and CDR2: MNHNS, SASEGT. Between the trimmed V and J ends, which lost 6 bases and 3 bases, there was a span of 8 bases. Authors of the study amplified TCR beta CDR3 regions from RNA transcripts. An initial round of RT-PCR targeting the TCR CDR3 relied on the HTBI primer set. A single record per CDR3 protein comes from TCRdb applying MiXCR to the multiplex PCR reads. The table lists about 520,000 distinct CDR3 sequences, less than 25% of them singletons. The chain carries TRBV6-1 and TRBJ1-1; the D is unclear. This sequence was found in a man aged 18 to 30 with Graves' hyperthyroidism. Sequencing used blood. The CDR3 region has the DNA TGTGCCAGCAGGGGCCAATACACTGAAGCTTTCTTT. Translating it yields CASRGQYTEAFF.